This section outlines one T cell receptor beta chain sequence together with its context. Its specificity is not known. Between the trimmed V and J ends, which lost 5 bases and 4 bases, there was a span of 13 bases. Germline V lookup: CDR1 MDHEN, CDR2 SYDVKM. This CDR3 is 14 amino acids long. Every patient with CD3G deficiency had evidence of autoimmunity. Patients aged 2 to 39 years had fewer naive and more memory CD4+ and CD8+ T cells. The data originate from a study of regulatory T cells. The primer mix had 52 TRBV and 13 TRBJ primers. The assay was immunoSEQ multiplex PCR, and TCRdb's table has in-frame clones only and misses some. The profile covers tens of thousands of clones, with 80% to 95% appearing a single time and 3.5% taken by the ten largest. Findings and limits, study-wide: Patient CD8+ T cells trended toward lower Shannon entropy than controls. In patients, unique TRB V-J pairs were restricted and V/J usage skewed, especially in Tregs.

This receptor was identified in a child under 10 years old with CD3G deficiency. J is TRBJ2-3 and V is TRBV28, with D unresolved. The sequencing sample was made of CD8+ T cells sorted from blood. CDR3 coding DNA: TGTGCCAGCAGTCTAACGGAACCGGCAGATACGCAGTATTTT. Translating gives CASSLTEPADTQYF. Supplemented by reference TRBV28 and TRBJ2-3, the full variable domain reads DVKVTQSSRYLVKRTGEKVFLECVQDMDHENMFWYRQDPGLGLRLIYFSYDVKMKEKGDIPEGYSVSREKKERFSLILESASTNQTSMYLCASSLTEPADTQYFGPGTRLTVL.